This T cell receptor beta chain was sequenced during a study of blood T cell repertoires in COVID-19. Study overall: Acute and convalescent COVID-19 samples came from the United States, Italy and Spain.

This clone was found a few times. J gave up 7 bases and V 3 bases, and 5 bases lay outside the gene matches. Germline CDR1 reads SGDLS; CDR2 reads YYNGEE. The CDR3 sequence is 14 residues long. In the authors' workflow: Nucleated cell counts were estimated from reference gene primer amplification. TCRdb keeps only in-frame clones here, not all; method: immunoSEQ multiplex PCR. V, J and clone size derive from that table, while D and trimming were established from the DNA sequence. The data contain approximately 350,000 clones, about 90% of them seen just once; the ten biggest clones take up approximately 3%. In Seattle, patients joined the study during active infection and were tracked longitudinally.

The chain carries TRBV9 and TRBJ1-4; 8 nucleotides match TRBD1. The source is a woman younger than 45 with COVID-19, enrolled during active disease. Sequencing was performed on peripheral blood. The CDR3 region is CASSAQGAGEKLFF. The CDR3 nucleotides read TGTGCCAGCAGCGCTCAGGGGGCCGGTGAAAAACTGTTTTTT. The full variable domain, rest sourced from reference TRBV9 and TRBJ1-4, is DSGVTQTPKHLITATGQRVTLRCSPRSGDLSVYWYQQSLDQGLQFLIQYYNGEERAKGNILERFSAQQFPDLHSELNLSSLELGDSALYFCASSAQGAGEKLFFGSGTQLSVL.